This T cell receptor beta chain was identified during a study of blood T cell repertoires in COVID-19. The assay was immunoSEQ multiplex PCR, and TCRdb's table has in-frame clones only and misses some. The sample carries around 220,000 clones, about 90% recorded once. Enrollees, about 18 to 90 years old, lived in roughly 24 US areas. Cohorts were assigned according to the clinical history that participants reported. Shortly before study entry, within 2 weeks, exposed participants had met a COVID-19 case. The CDR3 runs 15 residues. The germline V gene has CDR1 SQVTM and CDR2 ANQGSEA. Sequencing was carried out using PBMCs or T cells enriched from blood (not recorded which). V and J are TRBV29-1 and TRBJ2-5, with 8 bases that match TRBD2. The TCR comes from a young man who had been exposed to COVID-19. CDR3 amino acids: CSGPPAGALQETQYF. In DNA, the CDR3 is TGCAGTGGACCCCCAGCGGGGGCCTTACAAGAGACCCAGTACTTC. The full variable domain, completed using reference TRBV29-1 and TRBJ2-5, is SAVISQKPSRDICQRGTSLTIQCQVDSQVTMMFWYRQQPGQSLTLIATANQGSEATYESGFVIDKFPISRPNLTFSTLTVSNMSPEDSSIYLCSGPPAGALQETQYFGPGTRLLVL.